This T cell receptor beta chain comes out of a study of blood T cell repertoires in COVID-19. Overall study context: Material from acute and convalescent COVID-19 was sourced from the United States, Italy and Spain.

Clones were sequenced by immunoSEQ multiplex PCR, and TCRdb holds only the in-frame ones, with some missing. The sample has more than 250,000 clones; about nine tenths are singletons. This clonotype originated in a woman aged 25 to 39 with COVID-19, enrolled during active disease. What was sequenced was peripheral blood.

As DNA, the CDR3 is TGTGCCAGCAGTCTCCGCATGAGGGATGAAAAACTGTTTTTT. It is translated as CASSLRMRDEKLFF. J is TRBJ1-4 and V is TRBV28; the D is unclear. The CDR3 has 14 residues. The germline V gene has CDR1 MDHEN and CDR2 SYDVKM. The V gene lost 5 bases and the J gene lost 6 bases, with 13 bases spanning the gap.